Below, one T cell receptor beta chain is given with its context. Its antigen remains unknown. The sample is drawn from a study of regulatory T cells in long-lasting Graves disease. Study observations and caveats: With approximately 3,000 shared public clonotypes, persistent patients exceeded new patients, who shared around 970.

Relying on iRepertoire HTBI primers and Arm-PCR of CDR3 regions, the team built TCR beta libraries. One entry per CDR3 protein results from TCRdb running MiXCR on the multiplex PCR reads. Here the sample spans approximately 210,000 distinct CDR3 sequences, around 18% being singletons. V was cut by 4 bases and J by 5 bases, with 13 bases left in between. The germline gives CDR1 SGHRS, CDR2 YFSETQ. CDR3 length: 13 residues. Stated time point: newly diagnosed GD, antithyroid drugs for less than 3 months. PBMC RNA served as the TCR library source. By American Thyroid Association guidelines, Graves' disease was diagnosed in the cohort.

This chain uses TRBV5-1 with TRBJ2-7; TRBD1 is a possible D gene (5 bases). The starting material was peripheral blood mononuclear cells (PBMCs), obtained at new diagnosis, from a patient treated with antithyroid drugs. The sequence was obtained from a female donor with Graves disease. CDR3 sequence (DNA): TGCGCCAGCAGCAGTGGCAAAGGGGACGAGCAGTACTTC. This codes for CASSSGKGDEQYF.